This is a list of T cell receptor beta chains from one sample in a study of blood T cell repertoires in COVID-19. TCRdb's copy holds only in-frame clones and misses some; the assay was immunoSEQ multiplex PCR. The sample consists of 48,000 or so clones, 85% to 90% of them appearing once. The sample was peripheral blood. These receptors all come from a woman aged 55-75 years with acute or convalescent COVID-19. Each CDR3 is given with its conserved first and last residue. Not every row has a clone size; where given, it reads once, few, many or a size class.

v_gene	abundance	j_gene	CDR3aa
TRBV4-1	.	TRBJ2-2	CASSPQGANFAGELFF
TRBV2	.	TRBJ2-6	CASKELASGANVLTF
TRBV7-9	.	TRBJ1-2	CASSGQGSYGYTF
TRBV7-2	.	TRBJ2-2	CASSLILGGTGELFF
TRBV6-5	.	TRBJ1-2	CASSLAGGYTF
TRBV10-2	.	TRBJ1-4	CASSENSNEKLFF
TRBV5-1	few	TRBJ2-3	CASSIAGGSSDTQYF
TRBV19	.	TRBJ1-2	CASSRGTDSGYGYTF
TRBV5-1	.	TRBJ1-2	CASRSQGVNYGYTF
TRBV29-1	.	TRBJ2-1	CSLFTGGGEQFF
TRBV14	.	TRBJ1-3	CASSQDSNRYSGNTIYF
TRBV2	.	TRBJ2-7	CASGDGGAQYF
TRBV16	.	TRBJ1-3	CASSQQSGSGNTIYF